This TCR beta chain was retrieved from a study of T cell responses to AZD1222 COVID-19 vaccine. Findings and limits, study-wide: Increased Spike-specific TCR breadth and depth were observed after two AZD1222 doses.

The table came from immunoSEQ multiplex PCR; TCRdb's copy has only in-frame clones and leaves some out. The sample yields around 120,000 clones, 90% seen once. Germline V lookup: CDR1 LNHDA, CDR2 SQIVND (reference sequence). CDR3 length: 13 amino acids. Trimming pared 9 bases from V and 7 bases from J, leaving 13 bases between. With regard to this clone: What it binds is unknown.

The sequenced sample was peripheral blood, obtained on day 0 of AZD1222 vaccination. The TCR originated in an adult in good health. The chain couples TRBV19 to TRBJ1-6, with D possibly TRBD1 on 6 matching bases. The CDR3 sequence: CASAGQGNSPLHF. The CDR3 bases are TGTGCCAGCGCGGGTCAGGGGAATTCACCCCTCCACTTT.